These 11 T cell receptor beta chains were all obtained from the same sample, sequenced in a study of identical twins. TCRdb independently ran MiXCR on the 5' RACE reads; one entry per CDR3 protein. The table has approximately 590,000 distinct CDR3 sequences, 9.5% to 10% seen once. These records were also assigned to another study, of yellow fever vaccine responses in identical twins.

Sequencing was done on a sample of PBMCs. These receptors all stem from a young woman in good health.

This clonotype was seen a few times. The chain is built from TRBV24-1 and TRBJ2-7; 9 bases match TRBD2. V trimming: 3 bases; J trimming: 3 bases; junction bases outside the gene matches: 8. Germline V gene lookup returns CDR1 KGHDR and CDR2 SFDVKD. The length of the CDR3 is 16 residues. CDR3 amino acids: CATSDTRVTSGYEQYF. The CDR3 nucleotides read TGTGCCACCAGTGATACCAGGGTGACTAGCGGCTACGAGCAGTACTTC.

This clonotype was counted many times. The chain recombines TRBV29-1 with TRBJ2-7; D is unresolved. Trimming took off 4 bases at V and 2 bases at J, with 18 bases between the two ends. Germline V lookup: CDR1 SQVTM, CDR2 ANQGSEA. This CDR3 contains 15 residues. The CDR3 DNA is TGCAGCGTTGCTGGAGAGAGGCTTGGTACCTACGAGCAGTACTTC. This translates into CSVAGERLGTYEQYF.

The V call is TRBV27, the J call TRBJ2-1; D ambiguous. There are 13 residues in the CDR3. The ends were cut back, 4 bases at V and 8 bases at J, with 12 bases in the middle. Germline CDR1 reads MNHEY; CDR2 reads SMNVEV (reference sequence). In nucleotides, the CDR3 is TGTGCCAGCAGTTCCATGCAAGATTATGAGCAGTTCTTC. Amino acids: CASSSMQDYEQFF.

This clonotype was detected a few times. The chain recombines TRBV6-2 or TRBV6-3 with TRBJ2-1; no clear D gene. With 5 bases removed from V and 11 bases from J, the gap between germline ends came to 13 bases. The germline V gene encodes CDR1 MNHEY and CDR2 SVGEGT. The CDR3 spans 12 residues. CDR3 coding DNA: TGTGCCAGCAGTCCTACGTTCGCAAAGCAGTTCTTC. Translation: CASSPTFAKQFF.

This clonotype appeared a few times. The genes are TRBV12-3 or TRBV12-4 and TRBJ2-1; 7 bases fit TRBD1. Trimming took 5 bases from V and 7 from J; bases not matched to a gene: 8. This CDR3 comprises 14 residues. This CDR3 is CASSGNLQGNEQFF. The CDR3 bases are TGTGCCAGCAGTGGAAACCTACAGGGGAATGAGCAGTTCTTC.

This clonotype was seen many times. This chain uses TRBV14 with TRBJ1-5; D gene unclear. Trimming left V 7 bases short and J 9 bases short, with 13 bases between. The CDR3 loop spans 12 amino acids. Germline assignment: CDR1 SGHDN and CDR2 FVKESK. The CDR3 DNA reads TGTGCCAGCACCCCCGAGGGTTGGCCCCAGCATTTT. Protein sequence: CASTPEGWPQHF.

In this sample, this clonotype turned up many times. J is TRBJ2-3 and V is TRBV7-3, with D possibly matching TRBD2 (5 bases). Per the germline V gene, CDR1 is SGHTA and CDR2 is FQGTGA. The CDR3 totals 14 residues. V was pared by 1 base and J by 0 bases, with 5 bases between. CDR3 sequence: CASSLRTSTDTQYF. The CDR3 DNA reads TGTGCCAGCAGCTTAAGGACTAGCACAGATACGCAGTATTTT.

The table lists this clonotype with a few counts. The V and J genes are TRBV10-3 and TRBJ2-5; no firm D call. The V gene lost 4 bases and the J gene lost 6 bases, with 9 bases spanning the gap. The CDR3 extends over 12 amino acids. Germline CDR1 and CDR2: ENHRY and SYGVKD. The CDR3 spells CAISADTQTQYF. The CDR3 DNA is TGTGCCATCAGTGCTGACACCCAGACCCAGTACTTC.

At least ten counts were recorded for this clonotype. This rearrangement joins TRBV7-9 to TRBJ1-2; 7 bases align to TRBD1. The V gene end was trimmed by 7 bases and the J gene end by 8 bases; junction bases not matched to a gene: 16. CDR1 is SEHNR, CDR2 FQNEAQ, per germline (reference sequence). This CDR3 has 15 amino acids. The DNA of the CDR3 is TGTGCCAGCAACCAGGTCGAAGGGGGCGCTAAGGGCTACACCTTC. It yields the protein CASNQVEGGAKGYTF.

The J gene is TRBJ1-3, the V gene TRBV28; 8 nucleotides align to TRBD1. The CDR3 has 14 residues. CDR1 MDHEN and CDR2 SYDVKM come from the germline V gene. J gave up 7 bases and V 8 bases, and 10 bases lay outside the gene matches. The CDR3 reads CASLGQGADNTIYF. In nucleotides, the CDR3 is TGTGCCAGCTTGGGGCAGGGGGCTGATAACACCATATATTTT.

This clonotype came up many times. V is TRBV4-3 and J is TRBJ1-6; D is perhaps TRBD1 (5 bases). Germline V gene sequence: CDR1 LGHNA, CDR2 YSLEER. This CDR3 contains 14 residues. V was shortened by 0 bases and J by 10 bases, with 10 bases between the two germline ends. CDR3 loop: CASSQEGAESPLHF. CDR3 bases: TGCGCCAGCAGCCAAGAAGGGGCGGAATCACCCCTCCACTTT.